These 5 T cell receptor beta chains share one sample of origin, sequenced in a study of Ad26.COV2.S vaccination and SARS-CoV-2 variants. Sequencing was performed with immunoSEQ multiplex PCR; in TCRdb, only in-frame clones are kept and a portion is missing. The sample yields approximately 410,000 clones, around 93% seen once. Described treatment: roughly 18 received Ad26.COV2.S at low or high dose, single or two shots; a few received placebo; per-sample allocation not given. Collection of the samples took place on day 63 after the first injection of vaccine or placebo. The sample here was peripheral blood, taken in a trial of Ad26.COV2.S vaccine versus placebo. The receptors come from a person between 18 and 59 years old who received the Ad26.COV2.S COVID-19 vaccine or a placebo.

The J gene is TRBJ1-4, the V gene TRBV19; D unresolved. Germline V gene lookup returns CDR1 LNHDA and CDR2 SQIVND (reference sequence). The V end was cut by 5 bases, the J end by 2 bases, with 18 bases between. CDR3 length equals 17 residues. The CDR3 reads CASSSRPLSTTNEKLFF. The CDR3 bases are TGTGCCAGTAGTTCTCGACCCCTAAGTACGACTAATGAAAAACTGTTTTTT.

The chain uses TRBV7-9 and TRBJ1-1; D not certain. V was trimmed by 5 bases and J by 1 base, leaving 14 bases between them. This CDR3 comprises 15 residues. CDR1 SEHNR and CDR2 FQNEAQ come from the germline V gene (reference sequence). CDR3 sequence reads: CASSTLSAGNTEAFF. The CDR3 region has the DNA TGTGCCAGCAGCACCCTCTCGGCGGGGAACACTGAAGCTTTCTTT.

The genes are TRBV4-1 and TRBJ2-2; 7 bases map to TRBD1. Germline assignment: CDR1 MGHRA and CDR2 YSYEKL. J was trimmed by 4 bases and V by 1 base; bases with no gene match: 6. CDR3 size: 16 residues. CDR3 coding DNA: TGCGCCAGCAGCCAAGTCCGAGACAGGGCCACCGGGGAGCTGTTTTTT. Amino acids: CASSQVRDRATGELFF.

This rearrangement joins TRBV29-1 to TRBJ2-2; 9 nucleotides align to TRBD1. Germline values: CDR1 SQVTM, CDR2 ANQGSEA. Trimming took 6 bases from V and 1 from J; bases not matched to a gene: 3. This CDR3 is 14 amino acids long. The CDR3 coding sequence is TGCAGCGTAGACAGGGGGATGAACACCGGGGAGCTGTTTTTT. Residues: CSVDRGMNTGELFF.

The chain links TRBV7-2 to TRBJ1-4; 11 nucleotides agree with TRBD1. The CDR3 is 16 residues long. V was pared by 5 bases and J by 6 bases, with 8 bases of the junction left unmatched. Per germline, CDR1 SGHTA and CDR2 FQGNSA. In DNA, the CDR3 is TGTGCCAGCAGCCCCATCGGACAGGGGGCGTATGAAAAACTGTTTTTT. Amino acid sequence: CASSPIGQGAYEKLFF.